Listed below are T cell receptor beta chains from one sample, sequenced in a study of T cells in Graves' hyperthyroidism and ophthalmopathy. Each CDR3 protein gets one entry after TCRdb re-called the multiplex PCR reads with MiXCR. The sample records about 700,000 distinct CDR3 sequences, 14% being singletons. Sample: blood. The receptors were gathered from a young woman with Graves' hyperthyroidism. CDR3s include the opening cysteine and the closing phenylalanine or tryptophan. Fields, in order: V gene, J gene, clone size, D gene, CDR3 length, CDR3 protein, CDR3 DNA. A D gene is named only where the DNA matches it firmly. Not every row has a clone size; where given, it reads once, few, many or a size class.

TRBV6-1,TRBJ1-3,NA,TRBD1,13,CASRTGEGNTIYF,TGTGCCAGCAGGACAGGGGAGGGAAACACCATATATTTT
TRBV18,TRBJ1-3,NA,NA,15,CASSPTTGSGNTIYF,TGTGCCAGCTCACCCACGACAGGCTCTGGAAACACCATATATTTT
TRBV12-5,TRBJ1-2,many,NA,13,CASGSDSGYGYTF,TGTGCTAGTGGATCGGACAGTGGATATGGCTACACCTTC
TRBV12-3/TRBV12-4,TRBJ1-2,many,TRBD1,15,CASSAAGTGVYGYTF,TGTGCCAGCAGTGCCGCCGGGACAGGGGTCTATGGCTACACCTTC
TRBV6-1,TRBJ2-1,many,TRBD2,16,CASSDDSLAGRSEQFF,TGTGCCAGCAGTGATGATAGCCTAGCGGGAAGGAGTGAGCAGTTCTTC
TRBV20-1,TRBJ2-7,many,NA,13,CSAPDYSSYEQYF,TGCAGTGCTCCCGACTACTCCTCCTACGAGCAGTACTTC
TRBV27,TRBJ2-7,NA,NA,12,CASSSLGNEQYF,TGTGCCAGCAGTTCACTAGGCAACGAGCAGTACTTC
TRBV18,TRBJ2-3,many,NA,13,CASSPPFSDTQYF,TGTGCCAGCTCACCACCTTTTTCTGATACGCAGTATTTT
TRBV20-1,TRBJ2-5,many,TRBD2,15,CSARTSGGRQETQYF,TGCAGTGCTAGAACTAGCGGGGGGAGGCAAGAGACCCAGTACTTC
TRBV19,TRBJ2-2,few,NA,17,CASSIVDKGMNTGELFF,TGTGCCAGTAGTATAGTGGACAAGGGAATGAACACCGGGGAGCTGTTTTTT
TRBV20-1,TRBJ1-2,NA,TRBD1,12,CSVRDRGDGYTF,TGCAGCGTCCGCGACAGGGGAGATGGCTACACCTTC
TRBV2,TRBJ2-3,many,NA,13,CASSVIRTDTQYF,TGTGCCAGCAGTGTTATACGCACAGATACGCAGTATTTT
TRBV3-1,TRBJ2-5,many,NA,14,CASSQDGVWETQYF,TGTGCCAGCAGCCAAGATGGGGTCTGGGAGACCCAGTACTTC
TRBV10-3,TRBJ2-1,many,NA,12,CAISTGDNEQFF,TGTGCCATCAGTACCGGAGACAATGAGCAGTTCTTC
TRBV6-2/TRBV6-3,TRBJ2-1,many,NA,14,CASSGQGVYNEQFF,TGTGCCAGCAGTGGTCAGGGTGTATACAATGAGCAGTTCTTC
TRBV7-2,TRBJ2-1,many,TRBD2,14,CASELAGPYNEQFF,TGTGCCAGCGAACTAGCGGGACCTTACAATGAGCAGTTCTTC
TRBV12-3/TRBV12-4,TRBJ2-1,many,NA,13,CASSLGHSNEQFF,TGTGCCAGCAGTCTAGGGCACAGCAATGAGCAGTTCTTC
TRBV4-1,TRBJ1-5,NA,TRBD1,15,CASSQHGQGAQPQHF,TGCGCCAGCAGCCAACACGGACAGGGGGCTCAGCCCCAGCATTTT
TRBV2,TRBJ2-7,many,TRBD1,13,CASRQTGEQEQYF,TGTGCCAGCAGGCAGACAGGGGAGCAAGAGCAGTACTTC
TRBV7-2,TRBJ2-5,NA,TRBD2,15,CASTRTGGSGETQYF,TGTGCCAGCACCCGAACAGGCGGGAGCGGTGAGACCCAGTACTTC
TRBV7-2,TRBJ2-3,many,TRBD2,16,CASSFTWTSLPDTQYF,TGTGCCAGCAGCTTCACCTGGACTAGCCTCCCAGATACGCAGTATTTT
TRBV5-1,TRBJ2-1,many,TRBD1,15,CASSIRDRGYNEQFF,TGCGCCAGCAGCATCCGGGACAGGGGATACAATGAGCAGTTCTTC
TRBV24-1,TRBJ2-3,many,NA,15,CATSDSGTSTDTQYF,TGTGCCACCAGTGACTCCGGGACGAGCACAGATACGCAGTATTTT
TRBV6-6,TRBJ2-7,NA,NA,16,CASSYSWETGTYEQYF,TGTGCCAGCAGTTACTCGTGGGAGACAGGCACCTACGAGCAGTACTTC
TRBV5-6,TRBJ1-3,few,NA,16,CASSFAAAYSGNTIYF,TGTGCCAGCAGCTTCGCCGCAGCCTACTCTGGAAACACCATATATTTT
TRBV10-3,TRBJ1-4,few,NA,14,CAASSDTRNEKLFF,TGTGCCGCCTCCTCAGACACTAGGAATGAAAAACTGTTTTTT
TRBV5-5,TRBJ1-2,many,NA,14,CASNKDTRNYGYTF,TGTGCCAGCAACAAGGACACCCGAAATTATGGCTACACCTTC
TRBV14,TRBJ2-7,NA,TRBD1,15,CASSQRDRAPYEQYF,TGTGCCAGCAGCCAACGGGACAGGGCTCCCTACGAGCAGTACTTC
TRBV19,TRBJ2-2,NA,NA,15,CASSVTSGDIGELFF,TGTGCCAGTAGTGTCACATCCGGGGACATCGGGGAGCTGTTTTTT
TRBV4-1,TRBJ1-3,NA,NA,16,CASSRGIPSSGNTIYF,TGCGCCAGCAGCCGAGGCATTCCAAGCTCTGGAAACACCATATATTTT
TRBV7-8,TRBJ1-5,many,TRBD1,15,CASSDNRGSNQPQHF,TGTGCCAGCAGCGATAACAGGGGGAGCAATCAGCCCCAGCATTTT
TRBV5-1,TRBJ2-6,NA,NA,17,CASSKQGGAGGANVLTF,TGCGCCAGCAGCAAACAGGGGGGGGCTGGTGGGGCCAACGTCCTGACTTTC
TRBV6-2/TRBV6-3,TRBJ1-1,many,TRBD1,15,CASRPQQGWDTEAFF,TGTGCCAGCAGACCCCAACAGGGGTGGGACACTGAAGCTTTCTTT
TRBV20-1,TRBJ2-5,few,TRBD2,17,CSARDIAGGPKRETQYF,TGCAGTGCTAGAGATATCGCGGGAGGGCCAAAGCGGGAGACCCAGTACTTC
TRBV10-3,TRBJ2-7,many,NA,14,CAISEDTGLYEQYF,TGTGCCATCAGTGAGGACACAGGGCTCTACGAGCAGTACTTC
TRBV19,TRBJ2-3,few,NA,14,CASSISTTGDTQYF,TGTGCCAGTAGTATATCAACCACGGGAGATACGCAGTATTTT
TRBV10-3,TRBJ2-1,many,TRBD2,15,CAAATGGETYNEQFF,TGTGCCGCCGCCACGGGGGGGGAAACCTACAATGAGCAGTTCTTC
TRBV3-1,TRBJ1-1,many,NA,15,CASSRSEVRNTEAFF,TGTGCCAGCAGCCGATCGGAGGTAAGGAACACTGAAGCTTTCTTT
TRBV10-3,TRBJ2-6,NA,TRBD1,18,CAISSPGQGSSGANVLTF,TGTGCCATCAGTTCTCCGGGACAGGGGTCCTCTGGGGCCAACGTCCTGACTTTC
TRBV29-1,TRBJ2-7,few,NA,12,CSATQGAYEQYF,TGCAGCGCTACACAGGGAGCCTACGAGCAGTACTTC
TRBV6-1,TRBJ1-2,few,NA,14,CASSEGSTNYGYTF,TGTGCCAGCAGTGAAGGCAGTACCAACTATGGCTACACCTTC
TRBV20-1,TRBJ2-7,NA,NA,10,CSASLYEQYF,TGCAGTGCTTCCCTCTACGAGCAGTACTTC
TRBV19,TRBJ2-7,few,NA,15,CASSGHGGRYYEQYF,TGTGCCAGTAGTGGGCACGGTGGCAGATACTACGAGCAGTACTTC
TRBV7-9,TRBJ1-4,few,TRBD1,15,CASSLGDRTNEKLFF,TGTGCCAGCAGCTTAGGGGACAGAACTAATGAAAAACTGTTTTTT
TRBV11-3,TRBJ2-2,many,TRBD1,16,CASSLEGTVNTGELFF,TGTGCCAGCAGCTTAGAGGGGACAGTGAACACCGGGGAGCTGTTTTTT
TRBV6-2/TRBV6-3,TRBJ2-1,many,NA,12,CASNTGDNEQFF,TGTGCCAGCAACACCGGGGACAATGAGCAGTTCTTC
TRBV7-9,TRBJ2-5,few,TRBD1,17,CASSPAGTVISRETQYF,TGTGCCAGCAGCCCGGCCGGGACAGTTATTTCCAGGGAGACCCAGTACTTC
TRBV25-1,TRBJ2-3,NA,NA,15,CASSESNRFSDTQYF,TGTGCCAGCAGTGAATCTAACCGGTTTTCAGATACGCAGTATTTT
TRBV7-2,TRBJ1-3,NA,NA,15,CASSRGAGEGNTIYF,TGTGCCAGCAGCCGGGGCGCGGGTGAGGGGAACACCATATATTTT
TRBV20-1,TRBJ2-5,few,NA,11,CSASQGQTQYF,TGCAGTGCTAGTCAGGGGCAGACCCAGTACTTC